These 23 T cell receptor beta chains were all obtained from the same sample, sequenced in a study of T-cell reconstitution after alpha-beta-depleted transplantation in children. Unique molecular identifiers were used to barcode this TCRbeta library. TCRdb redid the calling of the PCR reads with MiXCR, one entry per CDR3 protein. The sample holds 800,000 to 1,000,000 distinct CDR3 sequences, about 26% seen once. Sequences were derived from PBMCs, mostly from graft donor cells, sampled 360 days after TCRalphabeta/CD19-depleted stem cell transplant. All receptors derive from a boy under two years old who had a stem cell transplant for SCID, so the T cells may come from the graft donor.

The CDR3 sequence is CASSYSRSGNYEQYF. DNA for the CDR3: TGTGCCAGCAGTTACTCGAGGTCGGGAAATTACGAGCAGTACTTC. The chain combines TRBV6-2 or TRBV6-3 with TRBJ2-7; D may be TRBD2 (5 bases). Trimming shortened V by 0 bases and J by 4 bases, and 13 bases separated the two germline ends. CDR1 MNHEY and CDR2 SVGEGT come from the germline V gene. The CDR3 covers 15 residues.

This clonotype appeared a few times. V is TRBV3-1 and J is TRBJ1-3; D might be TRBD1 (5 bases). The V end was cut by 8 bases, the J end by 2 bases, with 7 bases between. Germline V gene sequence: CDR1 LGHDT, CDR2 YNNKEL (reference sequence). CDR3 size: 12 residues. This chain's CDR3 is CASAGPGNTIYF. Here the CDR3 DNA reads TGTGCCAGCGCGGGACCTGGAAACACCATATATTTT.

The gene calls are TRBV20-1 and TRBJ2-7, with a tentative D call TRBD1 (5 bases). Germline-derived CDR1 and CDR2 are DFQATT and SNEGSKA (reference sequence). CDR3 size: 15 residues. The ends were cut back, 0 bases at V and 0 bases at J, with 12 bases in the middle. The chain's CDR3 is CSARDRVDGSYEQYF. CDR3 sequence (DNA): TGCAGTGCTAGAGACAGGGTGGACGGCTCCTACGAGCAGTACTTC.

The count of this clonotype is one. The chain joins TRBV5-1 to TRBJ2-1; D might be TRBD2 (6 bases). The CDR3 runs to 16 residues. V shed 0 bases and J shed 5 bases, with 15 bases lying between them. Looked up from germline, CDR1 is SGHRS and CDR2 is YFSETQ. The chain's CDR3 is CASSLEGWRGNNEQFF. The CDR3, as DNA: TGCGCCAGCAGCTTGGAAGGGTGGAGGGGCAACAATGAGCAGTTCTTC.

This rearrangement joins TRBV12-5 to TRBJ2-3; 10 bases line up with TRBD2. Germline V gives CDR1 LGHNT, CDR2 FRNRAP. V shed 0 bases, J shed 2 bases, and the junction held 8 bases outside the gene matches. CDR3 size: 18 residues. As DNA, the CDR3 is TGTGCTAGTGGTTTGGTTAGCGGGGGGCCCGACCTCACAGATACGCAGTATTTT. Protein: CASGLVSGGPDLTDTQYF.

The J gene is TRBJ2-7, the V gene TRBV7-2; 7 bases align to TRBD1. CDR1 is SGHTA and CDR2 is FQGNSA in the germline V gene. CDR3 size: 14 residues. V shed 1 base, J shed 6 bases, and the junction held 6 bases outside the gene matches. The CDR3 DNA reads as TGTGCCAGCAGCTTAGTTGGCCCAGGGGGCGAGCAGTACTTC. Translated, it gives CASSLVGPGGEQYF.

J is TRBJ2-4 and V is TRBV7-2, with a weak D call TRBD1 (5 bases). The CDR3 sequence is 16 residues long. Between the trimmed V and J ends, which lost 1 base and 2 bases, there was a span of 12 bases. Germline V gene lookup returns CDR1 SGHTA and CDR2 FQGNSA. In DNA, the CDR3 is TGTGCCAGCAGCTTAGGTGGGGCGTTGTCCAAAAACATTCAGTACTTC. Its translation: CASSLGGALSKNIQYF.

The chain couples TRBV20-1 to TRBJ1-4, with 9 nucleotides matching TRBD1. The CDR3 runs 13 residues. Germline V lookup: CDR1 DFQATT, CDR2 SNEGSKA (reference sequence). Trimming at V came to 6 bases and at J to 8 bases, leaving 7 bases not matched to a gene. The CDR3 DNA follows: TGCAGTGCAGGGGACAGGGCGGGAGAAAAACTGTTTTTT. Translated: CSAGDRAGEKLFF.

This sequence joins TRBV7-2 and TRBJ2-5; D unresolved. The CDR3 length is 14 residues. Trimming removed 1 base at V and 5 bases at J, with 11 bases between. From germline, CDR1 is SGHTA and CDR2 FQGNSA. The chain's CDR3 is CASSLGSGPETQYF. DNA for the CDR3: TGTGCCAGCAGCTTAGGATCTGGTCCGGAGACCCAGTACTTC.

The V and J genes are TRBV4-3 and TRBJ1-1, with D maybe TRBD1 (5 bases). Looked up from germline, CDR1 is LGHNA and CDR2 is YSLEER. The ends were cut back, 8 bases at V and 1 base at J, with 11 bases in the middle. The CDR3 length is 13 residues. CDR3 loop: CASSETANTEAFF. For the CDR3, the DNA is TGCGCCAGCTCAGAGACAGCGAACACTGAAGCTTTCTTT.

The chain combines TRBV5-6 with TRBJ2-1; maybe TRBD1 (5 bases). This CDR3 spans 12 amino acids. Germline CDR1 reads SGHDT; CDR2 reads YYEEEE. Trimming took 4 bases from V and 12 from J, leaving 14 bases between them. The CDR3 protein is CASSVTESRQFF. CDR3 nucleotide sequence: TGTGCCAGCAGCGTGACAGAGTCTCGGCAGTTCTTC.

This rearrangement joins TRBV4-1 to TRBJ2-6; D remains ambiguous. The germline V gene has CDR1 MGHRA and CDR2 YSYEKL. This CDR3 comprises 15 residues. Trimming removed 1 base from V and 0 bases from J, with 4 bases in between. In nucleotides, the CDR3 is TGCGCCAGCAGCCAAGCAGACTCTGGGGCCAACGTCCTGACTTTC. Its translation: CASSQADSGANVLTF.

This clonotype was counted between two and nine times. The rearrangement links TRBV4-2 to TRBJ2-7; 9 nucleotides match TRBD1. The ends lost 0 bases at V and 3 bases at J; junction bases unmatched: 6. From germline, CDR1 is LGHNA and CDR2 YNFKEQ. The CDR3 totals 16 residues. The CDR3 loop reads CASSQDPGQGYYEQYF. Written as DNA, the CDR3 is TGTGCCAGCAGCCAAGACCCGGGACAGGGCTACTACGAGCAGTACTTC.

The V and J genes are TRBV7-6 and TRBJ2-5, with D perhaps being TRBD1 or TRBD2 (5 bases each). The CDR3 is 16 amino acids. Deletions cut 1 base from V and 5 bases from J, with 17 bases between. Germline V CDR1 and CDR2: SGHVS, FNYEAQ. The CDR3 spells CASSLVRRTKGETQYF. DNA of the CDR3: TGTGCCAGCAGCTTAGTCCGGAGGACAAAGGGGGAGACCCAGTACTTC.

The rearrangement joins TRBV5-1 to TRBJ2-7; the D is unclear. The length of the CDR3 is 13 residues. The germline gives CDR1 SGHRS, CDR2 YFSETQ. V lost 0 bases and J 0 bases, leaving 4 bases between the germline ends. In DNA form, the CDR3 reads TGCGCCAGCAGCTTGGCGAACTCCTACGAGCAGTACTTC. Amino acid sequence: CASSLANSYEQYF.

This chain joins TRBV5-1 and TRBJ1-1, with a tentative D call TRBD1 (6 bases). The V gene lost 1 base and the J gene lost 3 bases, with 13 bases spanning the gap. CDR1 is SGHRS, CDR2 YFSETQ, per germline. The CDR3 is 15 residues long. The CDR3 region has the DNA TGCGCCAGCAGCTTGATACCAGGGGTGGACACTGAAGCTTTCTTT. It specifies CASSLIPGVDTEAFF.

This sequence joins TRBV4-1 and TRBJ2-7; tentative D call: TRBD2 (5 bases). V lost 4 bases, J lost 5 bases, and 15 bases lay in between. The CDR3 has 14 amino acids. Germline V CDR1 and CDR2: MGHRA, YSYEKL. Here the CDR3 DNA reads TGCGCCAGCAGCCGAGCCCCGCACGGGGACGAGCAGTACTTC. Encoded protein: CASSRAPHGDEQYF.

This chain uses TRBV7-6 with TRBJ2-2; a possible D gene is TRBD2 (5 bases). Trimming took off 0 bases at V and 2 bases at J, with 16 bases between the two ends. The germline V gene encodes CDR1 SGHVS and CDR2 FNYEAQ. The CDR3 is 18 residues long. The CDR3 DNA reads TGTGCCAGCAGCTTAGCGGGAGAGTCTGTCGTCAACACCGGGGAGCTGTTTTTT. Protein product: CASSLAGESVVNTGELFF.

V usage is TRBV12-3 or TRBV12-4 and J usage is TRBJ2-1; TRBD1 agrees at 7 bases. V lost 1 base, J lost 7 bases, and 7 bases stayed unmatched. CDR3 length: 15 residues. The CDR3 DNA sequence: TGTGCCAGCAGTTTAGGGGGACAGTTCTCGAATGAGCAGTTCTTC. It translates to CASSLGGQFSNEQFF.

The chain is built from TRBV19 and TRBJ1-5, with a weak D call TRBD1 (5 bases). This CDR3 comprises 14 residues. The V and J ends lost 8 bases and 5 bases respectively, with 16 bases between them. Germline CDR1 LNHDA, CDR2 SQIVND (reference sequence). The CDR3 DNA is TGTGCCAGTCAACCGGGACCCCAGGATCAGCCCCAGCATTTT. Residues: CASQPGPQDQPQHF.

In this sample, this clonotype turned up a few times. The V and J genes are TRBV7-8 and TRBJ2-1, with 7 bases aligning to TRBD2. V dropped 1 base and J dropped 4; count of bases not matched to a gene: 4. The CDR3 is 15 amino acids. In germline, CDR1 is SGHVS, CDR2 FQNEAQ. The CDR3 nucleotides read TGTGCCAGCAGCTTAGGGGACTACGTTTACAATGAGCAGTTCTTC. It specifies CASSLGDYVYNEQFF. Full variable domain (rest looked up from reference TRBV7-8 and TRBJ2-1): GAGVSQSPRYKVAKRGQDVALRCDPISGHVSLFWYQQALGQGPEFLTYFQNEAQLDKSGLPSDRFFAERPEGSVSTLKIQRTQQEDSAVYLCASSLGDYVYNEQFFGPGTRLTVL.

This clonotype has only a few counts. This chain uses TRBV20-1 with TRBJ2-3, with 7 bases that match TRBD2. The junction had 6 bases not matched to a gene; V was cut back by 0 bases and J by 6 bases. Germline CDR1 DFQATT, CDR2 SNEGSKA (reference sequence). This CDR3 region has 14 residues. Written as DNA, the CDR3 is TGCAGTGCTAGAGACGCTGGGAGGGTGGATACGCAGTATTTT. Its protein product is CSARDAGRVDTQYF.

V usage is TRBV7-9 and J usage is TRBJ2-7, with D possibly matching TRBD1 (5 bases). The CDR3 totals 13 residues. Germline-derived CDR1 and CDR2 are SEHNR and FQNEAQ (reference sequence). V shed 5 bases and J shed 7 bases, with 15 bases lying between them. This CDR3 reads CASSTPLNREQYF. CDR3 DNA sequence: TGTGCCAGCAGCACACCCCTGAACAGGGAGCAGTACTTC.